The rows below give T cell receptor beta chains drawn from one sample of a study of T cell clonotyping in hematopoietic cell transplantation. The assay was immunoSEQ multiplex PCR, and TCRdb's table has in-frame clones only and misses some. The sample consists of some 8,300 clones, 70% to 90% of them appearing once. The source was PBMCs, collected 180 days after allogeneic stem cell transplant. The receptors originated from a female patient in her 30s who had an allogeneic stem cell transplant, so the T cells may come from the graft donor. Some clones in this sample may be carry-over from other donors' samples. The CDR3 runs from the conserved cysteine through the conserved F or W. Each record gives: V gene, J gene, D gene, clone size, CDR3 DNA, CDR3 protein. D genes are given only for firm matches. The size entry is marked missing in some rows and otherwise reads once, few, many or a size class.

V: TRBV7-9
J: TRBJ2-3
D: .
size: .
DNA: TGTGCCAGCAGCCACCCCCGGGGGTATTCTAGCACAGATACGCAGTATTTT
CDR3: CASSHPRGYSSTDTQYF

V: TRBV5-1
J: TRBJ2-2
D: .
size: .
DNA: TGCGCCAGCAGCTTGGGCGCCTATGCCCTAAAGAGCGGGGAGCTGTTTTTT
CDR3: CASSLGAYALKSGELFF

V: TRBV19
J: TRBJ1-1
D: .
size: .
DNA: TGTGCCAGTACTTCACAGGGCTTGAACACTGAAGCTTTCTTT
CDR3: CASTSQGLNTEAFF

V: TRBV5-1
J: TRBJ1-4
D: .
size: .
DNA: TGCGCCAGCAGACTTAATGAAAAACTGTTTTTT
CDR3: CASRLNEKLFF

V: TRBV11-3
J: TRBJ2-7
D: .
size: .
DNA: TGTGCCAGCAGCTTGGGGGACCTGCCGGGGGAGCAGTACTTC
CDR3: CASSLGDLPGEQYF

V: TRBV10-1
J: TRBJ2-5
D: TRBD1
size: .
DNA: TGCGCCAGCAGCACAGGGGGCGGCGAGACCCAGTACTTC
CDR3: CASSTGGGETQYF

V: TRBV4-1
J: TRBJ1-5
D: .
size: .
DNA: TGCGCCAGCAGCCAAGGTGGACGGGTTCATCAGCCCCAGCATTTT
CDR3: CASSQGGRVHQPQHF

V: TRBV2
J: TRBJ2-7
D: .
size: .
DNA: TGTGCCAGCACGCAGTCCTACGAGCAGTACTTC
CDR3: CASTQSYEQYF

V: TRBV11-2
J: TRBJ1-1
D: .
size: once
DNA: TGTGCCAGCAGCTTAGGGAGAACTGAAGCTTTCTTT
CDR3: CASSLGRTEAFF

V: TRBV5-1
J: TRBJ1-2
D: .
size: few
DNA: TGCGCCAGCAGCTTGGCCCCAGGGGAGTATGGCTACACCTTC
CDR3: CASSLAPGEYGYTF